Following are 23 T cell receptor beta chains from one sample sequenced in a study of blood T cell repertoires in COVID-19. Only in-frame clones appear in the TCRdb table, and some are missing; sequencing was by immunoSEQ multiplex PCR. The sample includes 350,000 or so clones, more than 70% of them seen just once. The sequenced material came from peripheral blood. These receptors originate from a woman aged 55-69 years with COVID-19, enrolled during active disease.

The V and J genes are TRBV10-3 and TRBJ2-2; D uncertain. V lost 0 bases, J lost 14 bases, and 13 bases lay in between. Germline CDR1 and CDR2: ENHRY and SYGVKD. The length of the CDR3 is 13 residues. CDR3 DNA: TGTGCCATCAGTGAGTCGAGGCCTATTGCACTGTTTTTT. Its protein is CAISESRPIALFF.

The chain uses TRBV7-3 and TRBJ2-1; 7 bases fit TRBD2. Trimming cost V 2 bases and J 0 bases; bases outside gene matches: 10. CDR3 length: 18 amino acids. The germline V gene encodes CDR1 SGHTA and CDR2 FQGTGA. The CDR3, as DNA: TGTGCCAGCAGCTTATCTAGCGGTGCACGGAGCTCCTACAATGAGCAGTTCTTC. Translation gives CASSLSSGARSSYNEQFF.

The chain carries TRBV5-8 and TRBJ2-3, with 14 positions matching TRBD2. Unmatched junction bases numbered 6, after V lost 3 bases and J lost 0 bases. CDR3 size: 18 residues. CDR1 and CDR2 (germline): SGHTS, YDEGEE. For the CDR3, the DNA is TGTGCCAGCAGCTCGGGACTAGCGGGAGCCTCTAGCACAGATACGCAGTATTTT. This gives the protein CASSSGLAGASSTDTQYF. Supplemented by reference TRBV5-8 and TRBJ2-3, the full variable domain reads EAGVTQSPTHLIKTRGQQATLRCSPISGHTSVYWYQQALGLGLQFLLWYDEGEERNRGNFPPRFSGRQFPNYSSELNVNALELEDSALYLCASSSGLAGASSTDTQYFGPGTRLTVL.

The chain has TRBV6-6 and TRBJ1-2; no clear D. The germline V gene has CDR1 MNHNY and CDR2 SVGAGI (reference sequence). The CDR3 has 14 amino acids. Trimming took 6 bases from V and 4 from J, leaving 15 bases between them. The CDR3 reads CASRGHGYTYGYTF. The CDR3 bases are TGTGCCAGCAGAGGCCACGGGTACACCTATGGCTACACCTTC.

The chain recombines TRBV5-1 with TRBJ2-1; tentative D call: TRBD2 (5 bases). There are 14 residues in the CDR3. Trimming removed 2 bases at V and 9 bases at J, with 15 bases between. Germline lookup yields CDR1 SGHRS and CDR2 YFSETQ. The chain's CDR3 is CASSFVRESGEQFF. CDR3 nucleotide sequence: TGCGCCAGCAGCTTTGTTCGGGAATCGGGTGAGCAGTTCTTC. The whole variable domain, filled in from reference TRBV5-1 and TRBJ2-1, reads KAGVTQTPRYLIKTRGQQVTLSCSPISGHRSVSWYQQTPGQGLQFLFEYFSETQRNKGNFPGRFSGRQFSNSRSEMNVSTLELGDSALYLCASSFVRESGEQFFGPGTRLTVL.

This chain joins TRBV9 and TRBJ2-2, with 8 positions matching TRBD1. The CDR3 has 14 residues. Germline CDR1 SGDLS, CDR2 YYNGEE. Trimming cost V 4 bases and J 7 bases; bases outside gene matches: 6. The CDR3 region has the DNA TGTGCCAGCAGCACGGACAGGGAGGTCGGGGAGCTGTTTTTT. Its protein is CASSTDREVGELFF.

This rearrangement joins TRBV6-5 to TRBJ2-1, with 8 bases identical to TRBD2. This CDR3 has 15 residues. Germline V CDR1 and CDR2: MNHEY, SVGAGI. V lost 2 bases, J lost 7 bases, and 7 bases stayed unmatched. CDR3 bases: TGTGCCAGCAGTTACCCCCGGGGGGGCCTAAATGAGCAGTTCTTC. Residues: CASSYPRGGLNEQFF.

The chain joins TRBV7-9 to TRBJ1-2; D gene ambiguous. The CDR3 sequence is 11 residues long. Trimming took off 5 bases at V and 5 bases at J, with 6 bases between the two ends. Germline CDR1 is SEHNR and CDR2 is FQNEAQ (reference sequence). This CDR3 is CASSLLYGYTF. In DNA form, the CDR3 reads TGTGCCAGCAGCCTACTATATGGCTACACCTTC.

The rearrangement uses TRBV9 and TRBJ1-1; 9 bases map to TRBD1. The CDR3 is 14 amino acids. In germline, CDR1 is SGDLS, CDR2 YYNGEE. The J segment lost 6 bases and the V segment lost 3 bases, leaving 6 bases of the junction unmatched. The CDR3 region has the DNA TGTGCCAGCAGCGCGGACAGGGGTAATTCTGAAGCTTTCTTT. Protein: CASSADRGNSEAFF.

V is TRBV3-1 (or the pseudogene TRBV3-2) and J is TRBJ1-6; 7 bases fit TRBD1. This CDR3 region has 14 residues. Germline CDR1 is LGHDT and CDR2 is YNNKEL (reference sequence). The V and J ends lost 5 bases and 7 bases, in that order; junction bases with no gene match: 5. DNA for the CDR3: TGTGCCAGCAGCTCCGGACAGGCGAATTCACCCCTCCACTTT. Translating it yields CASSSGQANSPLHF.

The J gene is TRBJ1-6, the V gene TRBV27; 7 bases line up with TRBD1. Trimming cost V 5 bases and J 4 bases; bases outside gene matches: 5. The CDR3 length is 15 residues. CDR1 is MNHEY, CDR2 SMNVEV, per germline (reference sequence). The CDR3 is CASSAGTVYNSPLHF. In nucleotides, the CDR3 is TGTGCCAGCAGTGCGGGGACAGTGTATAATTCACCCCTCCACTTT.

This clone was observed once. The chain recombines TRBV27 with TRBJ1-3; D is uncertain. In germline, CDR1 is MNHEY, CDR2 SMNVEV (reference sequence). V was clipped by 6 bases and J by 1 base, with 16 bases between them. The CDR3 spans 16 residues. The CDR3 spells CASRRTLGGSGNTIYF. CDR3 DNA: TGTGCCAGCAGGAGGACCCTTGGAGGGTCTGGAAACACCATATATTTT.

The chain couples TRBV5-1 to TRBJ1-2, with 7 positions matching TRBD1. V gave up 4 bases and J gave up 7 bases; unmatched junction bases: 7. Per the germline V gene, CDR1 is SGHRS and CDR2 is YFSETQ. CDR3 size: 13 residues. The CDR3 sequence: CASSITGVGGYTF. The CDR3 nucleotides are TGCGCCAGCAGCATAACAGGGGTTGGTGGCTACACCTTC.

The rearrangement uses TRBV7-3 and TRBJ2-7; the match to TRBD1 covers 8 bases. With 3 bases clipped from V and 3 bases from J, the junction kept 7 bases outside the gene matches. There are 15 residues in the CDR3. Looked up from germline, CDR1 is SGHTA and CDR2 is FQGTGA. This CDR3 reads CASSFTDRGFYEQYF. For the CDR3, the DNA is TGTGCCAGCAGCTTTACCGACAGGGGCTTCTACGAGCAGTACTTC.

The V gene is TRBV6-5, the J gene TRBJ2-7, with D tentatively TRBD1 (6 bases). Per the germline V gene, CDR1 is MNHEY and CDR2 is SVGAGI. The CDR3 runs 15 residues. V was trimmed by 4 bases and J by 5 bases, leaving 18 bases between them. The CDR3 nucleotides read TGTGCCAGCAGTTTTTCAACCACAGGGTCCAACGAGCAGTACTTC. It specifies CASSFSTTGSNEQYF.

The rearrangement links TRBV28 to TRBJ1-3, with D unclear. Looked up from germline, CDR1 is MDHEN and CDR2 is SYDVKM. V lost 3 bases and J 3 bases, leaving 12 bases between the germline ends. The CDR3 length is 15 residues. For the CDR3, the DNA is TGTGCCAGCAGTTTTGGCAGGCTCGGTGGAAACACCATATATTTT. It encodes CASSFGRLGGNTIYF. Complete variable domain (other parts from reference TRBV28 and TRBJ1-3): DVKVTQSSRYLVKRTGEKVFLECVQDMDHENMFWYRQDPGLGLRLIYFSYDVKMKEKGDIPEGYSVSREKKERFSLILESASTNQTSMYLCASSFGRLGGNTIYFGEGSWLTVV.

The chain links TRBV28 to TRBJ1-5; the D is unclear. CDR3 length: 14 amino acids. Deletions cut 1 base from V and 6 bases from J, with 10 bases between. The germline V gene has CDR1 MDHEN and CDR2 SYDVKM. CDR3 sequence (DNA): TGTGCCAGCAGTTTATTGGAGGGTTCTCAGCCCCAGCATTTT. Amino acid sequence: CASSLLEGSQPQHF.

The chain couples TRBV5-1 to TRBJ1-6, with D possibly being TRBD1 (6 bases). Per the germline V gene, CDR1 is SGHRS and CDR2 is YFSETQ. Trimming took off 0 bases at V and 8 bases at J, with 9 bases between the two ends. This CDR3 contains 14 residues. As DNA, the CDR3 is TGCGCCAGCAGCTTGGACAGGGAATATTCACCCCTCCACTTT. Its protein is CASSLDREYSPLHF.

V gene TRBV27 combines with J gene TRBJ2-2; 12 bases map to TRBD2. V gave up 6 bases and J gave up 4 bases; unmatched junction bases: 6. This CDR3 spans 16 amino acids. In germline, CDR1 is MNHEY, CDR2 SMNVEV (reference sequence). DNA for the CDR3: TGTGCCAGCAGAAGCCTGGGACTAGCGGGCACCGGGGAGCTGTTTTTT. Protein product: CASRSLGLAGTGELFF.

This chain uses TRBV2 with TRBJ2-3; maybe TRBD2 (7 bases). The CDR3 contains 16 residues. CDR1 SNHLY and CDR2 FYNNEI come from the germline V gene. Trimming shortened V by 7 bases and J by 2 bases, and 19 bases separated the two germline ends. The CDR3 loop is CASNDVTGGVTDTQYF. CDR3 coding DNA: TGTGCCAGCAATGATGTAACGGGGGGCGTCACAGATACGCAGTATTTT.

This rearrangement joins TRBV23-1 to TRBJ2-1, with TRBD1 identical over 9 bases. TRBV23-1 carries the ORF label, with uncertain function. V lost 0 bases, J lost 6 bases, and 15 bases stayed unmatched. This CDR3 is built from 19 residues. CDR3 amino acids: CASSQSMRSGQGPSNEQFF. The CDR3 DNA reads TGCGCCAGCAGTCAATCCATGAGGTCGGGACAGGGTCCTTCCAATGAGCAGTTCTTC.

The chain has TRBV5-1 and TRBJ2-5; D is uncertain. V dropped 2 bases and J dropped 5 bases, with 13 bases sitting between them. Germline CDR1 reads SGHRS; CDR2 reads YFSETQ. The CDR3 totals 14 residues. CDR3 in amino acids: CASSFDPHSETQYF. The CDR3 DNA reads as TGCGCCAGCAGCTTTGATCCCCACTCTGAGACCCAGTACTTC.

The gene calls are TRBV5-6 and TRBJ1-1; no clear D gene. This CDR3 contains 14 residues. The germline V gene has CDR1 SGHDT and CDR2 YYEEEE. V was pared by 4 bases and J by 6 bases, with 16 bases between. The chain's CDR3 is CASSRWASEAEAFF. The DNA for the CDR3 is TGTGCCAGCAGCAGATGGGCGTCCGAAGCTGAAGCTTTCTTT.